These 10 T cell receptor beta chains originate from one sample sequenced in a study of T cells in localized non-small cell lung cancer. Data came from immunoSEQ multiplex PCR; TCRdb stores just in-frame clones and leaves some out. The repertoire has about 52,000 clones, 85% to 90% of them found once; the top ten carry about 16%. The source material was PBMCs, sampled before any cancer treatment. The receptors derive from a female donor with stage II lung adenocarcinoma.

This clone was detected once. This chain joins TRBV9 and TRBJ2-2; no reliable D call. Germline V gene lookup returns CDR1 SGDLS and CDR2 YYNGEE. The CDR3 has 13 residues. Trimming removed 3 bases at V and 2 bases at J, with 5 bases between. The CDR3 DNA sequence: TGTGCCAGCAGCGCCCGTAACACCGGGGAGCTGTTTTTT. Its translation is CASSARNTGELFF.

The DNA of the CDR3 is TGTGCCAGTAGTATATACGGGAGCTCCTATAATTCACCCCTCCACTTT. Its protein is CASSIYGSSYNSPLHF. The rearrangement joins TRBV19 to TRBJ1-6; D is undetermined. This CDR3 contains 16 residues. Deletions cut 2 bases from V and 0 bases from J, with 8 bases between. CDR1 is LNHDA and CDR2 is SQIVND in the germline V gene (reference sequence).

The V gene is TRBV7-7, the J gene TRBJ2-1; the D gene is possibly TRBD1 (5 bases). This CDR3 spans 15 amino acids. Trimming left V 4 bases short and J 0 bases short, with 10 bases between. CDR1 is SSHAT and CDR2 is FNYEAQ in the germline V gene (reference sequence). The chain's CDR3 is CASSSDSSSYNEQFF. The CDR3 DNA sequence: TGTGCCAGCAGCTCCGACAGTAGCTCCTACAATGAGCAGTTCTTC.

The chain joins TRBV7-8 to TRBJ1-6; D unclear. CDR3 length: 16 amino acids. V was clipped by 4 bases and J by 9 bases, with 19 bases between them. CDR1 is SGHVS and CDR2 is FQNEAQ in the germline V gene. The CDR3 is CASSSFTPSRSSPLHF. CDR3 in DNA: TGTGCCAGCAGCTCCTTTACGCCTAGCCGGAGTTCACCCCTCCACTTT.

The chain couples TRBV6-6 to TRBJ1-2; TRBD1 is a possible D gene (6 bases). V was clipped by 1 base and J by 8 bases, with 14 bases between them. The CDR3 covers 14 residues. Looked up from germline, CDR1 is MNHNY and CDR2 is SVGAGI (reference sequence). In DNA form, the CDR3 reads TGTGCCAGCAGTTACTATGCAGGGGAAGGCGGCTACACCTTC. Its protein is CASSYYAGEGGYTF.

This clone has just a few counts. This chain joins TRBV28 and TRBJ1-5; D is unresolved. Trimming cost V 4 bases and J 4 bases, with 2 bases left between them. The CDR3 extends over 11 amino acids. Germline-derived CDR1 and CDR2 are MDHEN and SYDVKM. The CDR3: CASSWNQPQHF. The DNA of the CDR3 is TGTGCCAGCAGTTGGAATCAGCCCCAGCATTTT.

The chain is built from TRBV15 and TRBJ1-5; a weak D match, TRBD1 (5 bases). V was clipped by 0 bases and J by 5 bases, with 14 bases between them. The CDR3 runs 16 residues. The germline V gene has CDR1 LNHNV and CDR2 YYDKDF (reference sequence). The CDR3 DNA sequence: TGTGCCACCAGCAGAGACCCGGGACTAAAGTATCAGCCCCAGCATTTT. Translated: CATSRDPGLKYQPQHF.

This chain joins TRBV11-2 and TRBJ2-7, with D perhaps matching TRBD1 (5 bases). The CDR3 spans 11 residues. V lost 7 bases to trimming and J lost 7 bases, with 11 bases between them. Germline CDR1 SGHAT, CDR2 FQNNGV. CDR3 in amino acids: CASTNHREQYF. CDR3 nucleotide sequence: TGTGCCAGCACGAATCACAGGGAGCAGTACTTC.

This clone was detected once. The chain links TRBV2 to TRBJ2-1, with 10 bases matching TRBD1. V shed 5 bases and J 5 bases; nucleotides not matched to a gene: 6. Germline V gene lookup returns CDR1 SNHLY and CDR2 FYNNEI. This CDR3 is built from 15 residues. CDR3 in amino acids: CASSPGQGINNEQFF. For the CDR3, the DNA is TGTGCCAGCAGTCCGGGACAGGGGATAAACAATGAGCAGTTCTTC. Filled out from reference TRBV2 and TRBJ2-1, the complete variable domain reads EPEVTQTPSHQVTQMGQEVILRCVPISNHLYFYWYRQILGQKVEFLVSFYNNEISEKSEIFDDQFSVERPDGSNFTLKIRSTKLEDSAMYFCASSPGQGINNEQFFGPGTRLTVL.

The rearrangement uses TRBV29-1 and TRBJ1-1, with a weak D call TRBD1 (6 bases). The germline V gene encodes CDR1 SQVTM and CDR2 ANQGSEA. The ends were cut back, 2 bases at V and 1 base at J, with 8 bases in the middle. This CDR3 has 13 residues. The CDR3 spells CSVERGANTEAFF. CDR3 sequence (DNA): TGCAGCGTTGAACGGGGGGCGAACACTGAAGCTTTCTTT.